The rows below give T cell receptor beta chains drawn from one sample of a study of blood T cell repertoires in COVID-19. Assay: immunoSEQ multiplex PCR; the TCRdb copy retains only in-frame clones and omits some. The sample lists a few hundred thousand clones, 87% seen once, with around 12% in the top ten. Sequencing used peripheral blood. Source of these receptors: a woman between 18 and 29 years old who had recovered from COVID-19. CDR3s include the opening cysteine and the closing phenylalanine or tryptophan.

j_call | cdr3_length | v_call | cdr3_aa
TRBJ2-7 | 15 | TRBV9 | CASSAVAEHTYEQYF
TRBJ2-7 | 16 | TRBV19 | CASSPAGFLRDYEQYF
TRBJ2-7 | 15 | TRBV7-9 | CASSLDGGSSYEQYF
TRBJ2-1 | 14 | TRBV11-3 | CASSLDGSYNEQFF
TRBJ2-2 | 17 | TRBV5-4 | CASSPEWGEGHTGELFF
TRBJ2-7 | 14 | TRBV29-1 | CSAARSGAPYEQYF
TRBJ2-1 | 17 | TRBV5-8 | CASSLKDREPIYNEQFF
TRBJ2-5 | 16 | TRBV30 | CAWSSSLDWPQETQYF
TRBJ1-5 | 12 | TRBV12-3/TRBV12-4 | CASRNRGKPQHF
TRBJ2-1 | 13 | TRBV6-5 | CASSTGRGNEQFF
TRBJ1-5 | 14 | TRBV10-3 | CAIRGQGGNQPQHF